This T cell receptor beta chain came from a study of shared clonotypes between healthy human individuals. Terminally differentiated effector memory CD45RA+ cells were excluded by CCR7 positive selection of CD45RO-negative cells. Method: immunoSEQ multiplex PCR; TCRdb's copy keeps in-frame clones and lacks some. The sample has about 2.1 million clones, about 93% seen once. With V trimmed by 1 base and J by 1 base, 4 bases remained unmatched. Germline values: CDR1 SGHDT, CDR2 YYEEEE. The CDR3 extends over 15 amino acids. The sequencing input was naive CD8+ T cells from PBMCs. The rearrangement joins TRBV5-6 to TRBJ2-5; the match to TRBD1 covers 7 bases. This TCR came from a man between 18 and 29 years old in good health. Some clones in this sample may be carry-over from other donors' samples. CDR3 coding DNA: TGTGCCAGCAGCTTGCCTGGGACAGTCCAAGAGACCCAGTACTTC. This sequence encodes CASSLPGTVQETQYF.